This T cell receptor (beta chain) comes out of a study of identical twins. The V end lost 0 bases, the J end lost 0 bases, and 9 bases lay between the germline ends. The CDR3 consists of 16 residues. In germline, CDR1 is SGDLS, CDR2 YYNGEE. This clonotype was observed a handful of times. TCRdb fed the 5' RACE reads into MiXCR, producing one record per CDR3 protein. Among hundreds of thousands of distinct CDR3 sequences, roughly 9.7% were seen once, and the ten largest hold around 7.1%. A further study also used this sample, focusing on yellow fever vaccine responses in identical twins.

Specimen: CD8+ T cells sorted from blood. The clonotype comes from a woman aged 18-29 years in good health. The chain has TRBV9 and TRBJ2-2; the D gene could be TRBD1 or TRBD2 (5 bases each). The chain's CDR3 is CASSVGGGTNTGELFF. The CDR3 nucleotides are TGTGCCAGCAGCGTAGGTGGGGGAACGAACACCGGGGAGCTGTTTTTT.